Each of the 12 T cell receptor beta chains below was sequenced from the same sample in a study of T cell clones after liver transplantation. Generated by immunoSEQ multiplex PCR, the TCRdb table keeps only in-frame clones and is missing some. The sample yields about 72,000 clones, around 90% seen once. The sample was CD4+ T cells from blood, taken before liver transplant. The receptors shown here come from a human donor who received a liver transplant.

This rearrangement joins TRBV19 to TRBJ2-3, with TRBD1 as a possible D gene (6 bases). V was pared by 5 bases and J by 5 bases, with 17 bases between. The CDR3 is 15 residues long. Germline CDR1 LNHDA, CDR2 SQIVND (reference sequence). The DNA for the CDR3 is TGTGCCAGTAGTCCAGGGGACCTGAGGATAGATACGCAGTATTTT. Translating it yields CASSPGDLRIDTQYF.

The chain has TRBV5-4 and TRBJ2-3, with TRBD1 matching over 8 bases. The CDR3 covers 14 residues. J was trimmed by 3 bases and V by 4 bases; bases with no gene match: 4. CDR1 and CDR2 from the germline V gene are SGHNT and YYREEE (reference sequence). CDR3 protein: CASSRTGSTDTQYF. In nucleotides, the CDR3 is TGTGCCAGCAGCCGGACAGGGAGTACAGATACGCAGTATTTT.

This clone appeared a few times. The rearrangement uses TRBV28 and TRBJ2-6; D may match TRBD1 or TRBD2 (5 bases each). Germline V CDR1 and CDR2: MDHEN, SYDVKM. The CDR3 has 16 amino acids. V was pared by 2 bases and J by 2 bases, with 10 bases between. CDR3 protein: CASSLVGVAGANVLTF. In nucleotides, the CDR3 is TGTGCCAGCAGTTTAGTGGGGGTGGCTGGGGCCAACGTCCTGACTTTC.

Note on this clone: An end of the junction differs from the germline gene, which may be a read error. The chain combines TRBV19 with TRBJ1-5, with no clear D. The CDR3 is made up of 12 amino acids. Germline V lookup: CDR1 LNHDA, CDR2 SQIVND (reference sequence). CDR3 sequence reads: CASKVADQPQHF. CDR3 coding DNA: TGTGCAAGTAAGGTAGCTGATCAGCCCCAGCATTTT.

This clone turned up a few times. The rearrangement uses TRBV19 and TRBJ1-5; D not resolved. CDR3 length: 11 residues. Trimming took off 4 bases at V and 12 bases at J, with 10 bases between the two ends. Germline-derived CDR1 and CDR2 are LNHDA and SQIVND (reference sequence). The CDR3 is CASSTLDVQHF. The CDR3 nucleotides are TGTGCCAGTAGTACCTTGGATGTCCAGCATTTT. The full variable domain, in which reference TRBV19 and TRBJ1-5 provide the parts outside the CDR3, is DGGITQSPKYLFRKEGQNVTLSCEQNLNHDAMYWYRQDPGQGLRLIYYSQIVNDFQKGDIAEGYSVSREKKESFPLTVTSAQKNPTAFYLCASSTLDVQHFGDGTRLSIL.

The chain carries TRBV19 and TRBJ2-7; 8 nucleotides match TRBD1. The CDR3 totals 17 residues. V trimming: 6 bases; J trimming: 3 bases; junction bases outside the gene matches: 16. CDR1 and CDR2 (germline): LNHDA, SQIVND (reference sequence). CDR3 DNA: TGTGCCAGTAGCAGCAGGGGGCAGACTGACGCTAACTACGAGCAGTACTTC. Residues: CASSSRGQTDANYEQYF.

J is TRBJ2-1 and V is TRBV14; D uncertain. Germline V lookup: CDR1 SGHDN, CDR2 FVKESK. Trimming cost V 0 bases and J 13 bases, with 16 bases left between them. The CDR3 loop spans 14 amino acids. The CDR3 DNA reads TGTGCCAGCAGCCAAGATTTGGCGAGCAGACATCAGTTCTTC. Translating it yields CASSQDLASRHQFF.

The rearrangement links TRBV25-1 to TRBJ1-5, with 7 bases that match TRBD1. V dropped 6 bases and J dropped 3; count of bases not matched to a gene: 5. Germline lookup yields CDR1 MGHDK and CDR2 SYGVNS. CDR3 length: 14 amino acids. The CDR3 spells CASRAGGSNQPQHF. Written as DNA, the CDR3 is TGTGCCAGCAGGGCAGGGGGGTCCAATCAGCCCCAGCATTTT. Full variable domain (rest looked up from reference TRBV25-1 and TRBJ1-5): EADIYQTPRYLVIGTGKKITLECSQTMGHDKMYWYQQDPGMELHLIHYSYGVNSTEKGDLSSESTVSRIRTEHFPLTLESARPSHTSQYLCASRAGGSNQPQHFGDGTRLSIL.

The rearrangement links TRBV7-9 to TRBJ2-7; 8 bases line up with TRBD2. There are 14 residues in the CDR3. V shed 5 bases, J shed 1 base, and the junction held 4 bases outside the gene matches. From germline, CDR1 is SEHNR and CDR2 FQNEAQ (reference sequence). CDR3 nucleotides: TGTGCCAGCAGCCCTACTAGCGGATCCTACGAGCAGTACTTC. This gives the protein CASSPTSGSYEQYF.

This clone was recorded once. The chain combines TRBV18 with TRBJ2-7; TRBD1 agrees at 7 bases. CDR3 size: 16 residues. Germline V gene data show CDR1 as KGHSH and CDR2 as LQKENI. V lost 5 bases and J lost 0; bases outside the gene matches: 10. In DNA form, the CDR3 reads TGTGCCAGCTCATCATTACCGGGACAGAGCTCCTACGAGCAGTACTTC. The encoded protein is CASSSLPGQSSYEQYF.

The chain has TRBV5-1 and TRBJ2-3; D uncertain. CDR3 size: 14 residues. Trimming shortened V by 0 bases and J by 4 bases, and 9 bases separated the two germline ends. Germline CDR1 reads SGHRS; CDR2 reads YFSETQ. The CDR3 region is CASSLGQEADTQYF. The CDR3 DNA reads TGCGCCAGCAGCTTGGGCCAAGAGGCAGATACGCAGTATTTT.

The gene calls are TRBV7-2 and TRBJ1-1; unclear D gene. V lost 5 bases and J 3 bases, leaving 7 bases between the germline ends. This CDR3 is 12 amino acids long. The germline gives CDR1 SGHTA, CDR2 FQGNSA. CDR3: CASSLQHTEAFF. CDR3 nucleotides: TGTGCCAGCAGCCTACAGCACACTGAAGCTTTCTTT.